What follows are 14 T cell receptor beta chains derived from one specimen sequenced in a study of blood T cell repertoires in COVID-19 (dated by TCRdb to 2020 to 2021). Libraries were prepared through the immunoSEQ multiplex PCR assay. TCRdb obtained this table from immuneACCESS and retained in-frame rearrangements with V and J assigned. These tables miss some clones; where compared with another copy, unresolved V genes account for less than half of the shortfall, and the remainder is unexplained. The sample table lists 30,000 or so clones, nearly 90% of them with a count of one. The top ten clonotypes cover less than 2% of the sample. What was sequenced was peripheral blood. The receptors derive from a man in his fifties or sixties with active COVID-19.

This clone has only one observation. The chain recombines TRBV6-5 with TRBJ2-1; TRBD2 is a possible D gene (6 bases). CDR1 is MNHEY, CDR2 SVGAGI, per germline. The CDR3 loop spans 15 amino acids. V was pared by 6 bases and J by 0 bases, with 12 bases between. CDR3 in amino acids: CASSPMTSSYNEQFF. CDR3 sequence (DNA): TGTGCCAGCAGCCCCATGACTAGCTCCTACAATGAGCAGTTCTTC.

The chain is built from TRBV28 and TRBJ2-7; D perhaps matches TRBD1 (5 bases). CDR3 length equals 13 residues. V lost 5 bases, J lost 3 bases, and 11 bases lay in between. Per germline, CDR1 MDHEN and CDR2 SYDVKM. CDR3 sequence reads: CASSRQGYYEQYF. As DNA, the CDR3 is TGTGCCAGCAGTAGGCAGGGTTACTACGAGCAGTACTTC.

V usage is TRBV5-1 and J usage is TRBJ2-1, with 9 bases lining up with TRBD1. CDR1 SGHRS and CDR2 YFSETQ come from the germline V gene. V gave up 3 bases and J gave up 0 bases; unmatched junction bases: 4. The CDR3 totals 16 residues. The CDR3 DNA is TGCGCCAGCAGCTGGGGACAGGGATTCTCCTACAATGAGCAGTTCTTC. Amino acid sequence: CASSWGQGFSYNEQFF.

The chain joins TRBV29-1 to TRBJ2-1, with TRBD2 matching 11 bases. J was trimmed by 7 bases and V by 7 bases; bases with no gene match: 6. The CDR3 runs 13 residues. Germline loops: CDR1 SQVTM, CDR2 ANQGSEA. This CDR3 is CSGTSGGKNEQFF. In nucleotides, the CDR3 is TGCAGCGGTACTAGCGGGGGAAAAAATGAGCAGTTCTTC.

The chain links TRBV9 to TRBJ2-5; 10 bases match TRBD2. With 4 bases clipped from V and 2 bases from J, the junction kept 5 bases outside the gene matches. The germline V gene encodes CDR1 SGDLS and CDR2 YYNGEE. This CDR3 is 15 amino acids long. The CDR3, as DNA: TGTGCCAGCAGCCTAGGGACTAGCGCTCAAGAGACCCAGTACTTC. This gives the protein CASSLGTSAQETQYF.

V and J are TRBV11-2 and TRBJ2-3; D perhaps matches TRBD2 (6 bases). The CDR3 is 12 amino acids. The germline V gene encodes CDR1 SGHAT and CDR2 FQNNGV. Trimming pared 4 bases from V and 6 bases from J, leaving 8 bases between. The CDR3 reads CASSWRVDTQYF. The CDR3 DNA is TGTGCCAGCAGCTGGAGGGTGGATACGCAGTATTTT.

This chain uses TRBV4-1 with TRBJ1-2; the match to TRBD1 covers 9 bases. V trimming: 2 bases; J trimming: 6 bases; junction bases outside the gene matches: 10. This CDR3 has 16 amino acids. The V gene's germline CDR1 is MGHRA and CDR2 YSYEKL. The CDR3 sequence is CASSQRINRGRDGYTF. CDR3 nucleotide sequence: TGCGCCAGCAGCCAAAGAATTAACAGGGGGCGAGATGGCTACACCTTC.

The J gene is TRBJ1-2, the V gene TRBV6-5, with D maybe TRBD1 (6 bases). Trimming took 2 bases from V and 5 from J, leaving 18 bases between them. The CDR3 totals 16 residues. The germline V gene has CDR1 MNHEY and CDR2 SVGAGI. The CDR3 bases are TGTGCCAGCAGTTACCGGCCCACAGGGAGAAATTATGGCTACACCTTC. It encodes CASSYRPTGRNYGYTF.

This clone was detected a few times. The CDR3 loop is CSARGGVEQYF. The CDR3 DNA reads as TGCAGTGCTAGAGGGGGAGTCGAGCAGTACTTC. This chain uses TRBV20-1 with TRBJ2-7, with D possibly matching TRBD2 (5 bases). Germline V gene sequence: CDR1 DFQATT, CDR2 SNEGSKA (reference sequence). The V end was cut by 1 base, the J end by 6 bases, with 7 bases between. The CDR3 sequence is 11 residues long.

This clone was detected only a few times. The gene calls are TRBV5-4 and TRBJ2-1; TRBD1 might be the D (5 bases). Trimming shortened V by 0 bases and J by 6 bases, and 10 bases separated the two germline ends. This CDR3 is built from 14 residues. Germline V lookup: CDR1 SGHNT, CDR2 YYREEE (reference sequence). CDR3 sequence (DNA): TGTGCCAGCAGCTTGGTTTCAGGGTTCAATGAGCAGTTCTTC. Amino acids: CASSLVSGFNEQFF. The complete variable domain, with remaining parts taken from reference TRBV5-4 and TRBJ2-1, reads ETGVTQSPTHLIKTRGQQVTLRCSSQSGHNTVSWYQQALGQGPQFIFQYYREEENGRGNFPPRFSGLQFPNYSSELNVNALELDDSALYLCASSLVSGFNEQFFGPGTRLTVL.

The chain combines TRBV5-5 with TRBJ2-3; 7 bases agree with TRBD2. CDR1 and CDR2 (germline): SGHKS, YYEKEE (reference sequence). The CDR3 is 16 amino acids. V shed 4 bases, J shed 1 base, and the junction held 9 bases outside the gene matches. The chain's CDR3 is CASSPNRAGRTDTQYF. DNA for the CDR3: TGTGCCAGCAGCCCCAATCGAGCGGGGCGCACAGATACGCAGTATTTT.

The chain is built from TRBV7-2 and TRBJ2-7; a possible D gene is TRBD1 (5 bases). Trimming took 1 base from V and 2 from J, leaving 15 bases between them. Per germline, CDR1 SGHTA and CDR2 FQGNSA. The CDR3 contains 16 residues. This CDR3 is CASSLVSRGFAYEQYF. CDR3 nucleotide sequence: TGTGCCAGCAGCTTAGTTAGTAGGGGATTTGCCTACGAGCAGTACTTC.

This chain links TRBV6-2 or TRBV6-3 with TRBJ2-1; 12 positions match TRBD2. Germline assignment: CDR1 MNHEY and CDR2 SVGEGT. V lost 8 bases to trimming and J lost 4 bases; unmatched junction nucleotides: 6. CDR3 length: 15 amino acids. The CDR3 DNA sequence: TGTGCCAGCTGCCTCGGGACTAGCGGGTACAATGAGCAGTTCTTC. It encodes CASCLGTSGYNEQFF.

The V and J genes are TRBV2 and TRBJ1-5; D unresolved. Trimming left V 3 bases short and J 4 bases short, with 13 bases between. The length of the CDR3 is 15 residues. The germline CDR1 and CDR2 sequences are SNHLY and FYNNEI. The DNA for the CDR3 is TGTGCCAGCAGTGAGGAGGGAATTGGGAATCAGCCCCAGCATTTT. As protein: CASSEEGIGNQPQHF.